The T cell receptor beta chain under discussion was sequenced for a study of blood T cell repertoires in COVID-19. Libraries were prepared by immunoSEQ multiplex PCR; TCRdb keeps only in-frame clonotypes and omits some of them. The repertoire holds around 59,000 clones, with around 70% as singletons. Trimming cost V 4 bases and J 5 bases, with 15 bases left between them. Germline V CDR1 and CDR2: ENHRY, SYGVKD. The CDR3 is 15 residues long. The specimen sequenced was peripheral blood. V gene TRBV10-3 combines with J gene TRBJ1-5; D is perhaps TRBD1 (5 bases). The sequence came from a woman aged 45-60 years with active or convalescent COVID-19. CDR3 in amino acids: CAISAVQGADQPQHF. CDR3 sequence (DNA): TGTGCCATCAGTGCCGTTCAGGGCGCCGATCAGCCCCAGCATTTT.